The sequence of this TCR beta chain was determined in a study of blood T cell repertoires in COVID-19. Study-level background: Samples came from the United States, Italy and Spain, spanning acute and convalescent COVID-19. The analysed material was cDNA or gDNA that came from T cells, B-cell-depleted T cells, or PBMCs.

Authors' data handling: The authors estimated nucleated cell counts from reference gene primer amplification. TCRdb keeps only in-frame clones here, not all; method: immunoSEQ multiplex PCR. That table supplies the V and J calls and clone size; D and trimming were determined from the DNA. Of some 170,000 clones in the sample, approximately 86% were seen once. This clone appeared once. The CDR3 has 17 residues. V trimming: 1 base; J trimming: 8 bases; junction bases outside the gene matches: 16. CDR1 is SGHVS, CDR2 FQNEAQ, per germline. This TCR derives from a woman aged 60-75 years who had recovered from COVID-19. The chain couples TRBV7-8 to TRBJ1-2, with 7 bases aligning to TRBD1. The sample consisted of peripheral blood. CDR3 nucleotides: TGTGCCAGCAGCTTAGAGCGGGCCTTGATGGGGACAGAGGGCTACACCTTC. Translated, it gives CASSLERALMGTEGYTF.